This TCR beta chain is drawn from a study of CD8 T cells in ankylosing spondylitis. Study-level points and caveats: Among TCR beta sequences, a motif of several highly homologous variants appeared characteristic of ankylosing spondylitis blood. Matched ankylosing spondylitis synovial fluid reportedly contained a significantly enriched population of disease-linked clones.

Of note for this clonotype: The antigen is unknown. The junction shows a germline mismatch at one end, possibly a read error.

With molecular barcodes, quantitative 5'-RACE was used to make the TCR beta libraries. TCRdb processed the 5' RACE reads anew with MiXCR; each CDR3 protein has one entry. The sample yields around 300,000 distinct CDR3 sequences, approximately 15% seen once. The CDR3 loop spans 17 amino acids. In germline, CDR1 is DFQATT, CDR2 SNEGSKA (reference sequence). Sample: blood, either unsorted or a sorted T cell fraction (not recorded which). This sequence was found in a male donor with ankylosing spondylitis or in good health (not recorded which). This chain joins TRBV20-1 and TRBJ2-2, with TRBD2 matching 11 bases. CDR3 sequence (DNA): TGCTGTGCTAGAGAGCTAGCGGGGGGCCTAAACACCGGGGAGCTGTTTTTT. It codes for CCARELAGGLNTGELFF.